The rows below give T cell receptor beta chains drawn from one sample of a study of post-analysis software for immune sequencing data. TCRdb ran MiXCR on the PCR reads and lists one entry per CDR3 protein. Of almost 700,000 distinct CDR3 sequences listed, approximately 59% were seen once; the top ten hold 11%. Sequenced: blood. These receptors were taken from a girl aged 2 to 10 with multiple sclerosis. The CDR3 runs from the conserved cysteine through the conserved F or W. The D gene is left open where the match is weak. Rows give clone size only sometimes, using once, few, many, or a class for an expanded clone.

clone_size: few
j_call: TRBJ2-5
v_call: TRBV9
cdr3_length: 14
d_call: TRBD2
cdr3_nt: TGTGCCAGCAGCGTAGGCGGCGGGGGGGAGACCCAGTACTTC
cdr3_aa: CASSVGGGGETQYF

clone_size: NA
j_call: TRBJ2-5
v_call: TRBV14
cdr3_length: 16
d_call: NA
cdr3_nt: TGTGCCAGCAGCCCTCGGGTGGTATCTAGTCAAGAGACCCAGTACTTC
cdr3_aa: CASSPRVVSSQETQYF

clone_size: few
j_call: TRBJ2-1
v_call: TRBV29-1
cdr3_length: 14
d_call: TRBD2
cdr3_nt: TGCAGCGTTCTAAAGGCTAGCGGTAACAATGAGCAGTTCTTC
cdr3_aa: CSVLKASGNNEQFF

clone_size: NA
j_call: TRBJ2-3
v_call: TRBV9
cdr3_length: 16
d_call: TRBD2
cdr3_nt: TGTGCCAGCAGCGCAACTAGCGGGAGGGCACCAGATACGCAGTATTTT
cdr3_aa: CASSATSGRAPDTQYF

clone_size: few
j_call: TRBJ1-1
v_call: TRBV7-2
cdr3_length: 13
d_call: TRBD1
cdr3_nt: TGTGCCAGCAGGCCTACGACAGGGCTCGAAGCTTTCTTT
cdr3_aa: CASRPTTGLEAFF

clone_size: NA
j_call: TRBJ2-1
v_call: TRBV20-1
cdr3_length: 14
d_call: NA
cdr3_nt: TGCAGTCTGGGGGCCCAATGGATGGACAATGAGCAGTTCTTC
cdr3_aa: CSLGAQWMDNEQFF

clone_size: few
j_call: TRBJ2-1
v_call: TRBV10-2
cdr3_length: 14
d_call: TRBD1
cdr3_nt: TGCGCCAGCAGTGAGAAACAGGGGGCCTGGGAGCAGTTCTTC
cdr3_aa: CASSEKQGAWEQFF

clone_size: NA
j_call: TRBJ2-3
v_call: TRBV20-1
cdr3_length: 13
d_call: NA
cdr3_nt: TGCAGTGCTAGAGATCATCCCACAGATACGCAGTATTTT
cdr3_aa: CSARDHPTDTQYF

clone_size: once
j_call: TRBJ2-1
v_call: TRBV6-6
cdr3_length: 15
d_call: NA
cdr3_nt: TGTGCCAGCAGAACGGGACTTGTATCCTACAATGAGCAGTTCTTC
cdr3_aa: CASRTGLVSYNEQFF

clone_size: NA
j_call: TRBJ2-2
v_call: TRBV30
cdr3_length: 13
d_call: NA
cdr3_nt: TGTGCCTGGAGTGCACAGGGAACCGGGGAGCTGTTTTTT
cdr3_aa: CAWSAQGTGELFF

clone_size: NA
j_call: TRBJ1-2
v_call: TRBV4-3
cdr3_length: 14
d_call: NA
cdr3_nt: TGCGCCAGCAGCCAAGGGGGGGTTGGCTATGGCTACACCTTC
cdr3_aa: CASSQGGVGYGYTF

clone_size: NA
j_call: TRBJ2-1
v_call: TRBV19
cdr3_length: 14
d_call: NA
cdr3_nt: TGTGCCAGTAGGCTGGAGGCAGGTGGTAGTGAGCAGTTCTTC
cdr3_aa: CASRLEAGGSEQFF

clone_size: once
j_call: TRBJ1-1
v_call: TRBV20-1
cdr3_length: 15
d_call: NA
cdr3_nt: TGCAGTGCTCCCCCCTCCGGAGGGGTGAACACTGAAGCTTTCTTT
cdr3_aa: CSAPPSGGVNTEAFF

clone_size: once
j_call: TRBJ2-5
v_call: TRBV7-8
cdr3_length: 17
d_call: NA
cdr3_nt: TGTGCCAGCAGCATCCGTTTTGGGGGGGGGCTGGCGGAGACCCAGTACTTC
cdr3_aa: CASSIRFGGGLAETQYF

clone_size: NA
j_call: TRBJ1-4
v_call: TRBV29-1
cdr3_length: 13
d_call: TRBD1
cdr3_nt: TGCAGCGCTGTGGACAGGAGCAATGAAAAACTGTTTTTT
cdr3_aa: CSAVDRSNEKLFF

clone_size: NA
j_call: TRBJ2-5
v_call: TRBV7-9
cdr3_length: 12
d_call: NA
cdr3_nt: TGTGCCAGCAGCTCTGGGATCGAGACCCAGTACTTC
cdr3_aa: CASSSGIETQYF

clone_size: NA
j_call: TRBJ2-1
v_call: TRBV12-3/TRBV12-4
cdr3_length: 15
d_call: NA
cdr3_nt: TGTGCCAGCAGTCCAGGGATTCCCTCCTACAATGAGCAGTTCTTC
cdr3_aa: CASSPGIPSYNEQFF

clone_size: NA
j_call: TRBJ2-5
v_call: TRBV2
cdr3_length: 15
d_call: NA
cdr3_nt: TGTGCCAGCGGGGGGGGGACAGTAAGACAAGAGACCCAGTACTTC
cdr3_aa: CASGGGTVRQETQYF

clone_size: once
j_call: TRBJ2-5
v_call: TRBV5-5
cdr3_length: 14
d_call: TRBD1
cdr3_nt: TGTGCCAGCAGCTTCGTAGGGGGCACGGAGACCCAGTACTTC
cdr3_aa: CASSFVGGTETQYF

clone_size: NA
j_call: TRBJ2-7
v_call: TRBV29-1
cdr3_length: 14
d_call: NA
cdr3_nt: TGCAGCGTTGTCGAGACAGGACTTATGTACGAGCAGTACTTC
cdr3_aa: CSVVETGLMYEQYF

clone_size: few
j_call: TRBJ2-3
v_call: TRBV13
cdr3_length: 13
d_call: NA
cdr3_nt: TGTGCCAGCCAGGGAGCTAGCACAGATACGCAGTATTTT
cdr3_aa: CASQGASTDTQYF

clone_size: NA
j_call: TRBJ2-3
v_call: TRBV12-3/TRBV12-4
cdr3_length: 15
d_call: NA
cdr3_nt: TGTGCCAGCAGTCAAACCGGGACGAGGAAAGATACGCAGTATTTT
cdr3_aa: CASSQTGTRKDTQYF

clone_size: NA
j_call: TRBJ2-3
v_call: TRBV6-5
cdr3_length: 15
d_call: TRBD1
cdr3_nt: TGTGCCAGCAGTTACAGGGACAGGGGGGGAGATACGCAGTATTTT
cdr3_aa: CASSYRDRGGDTQYF

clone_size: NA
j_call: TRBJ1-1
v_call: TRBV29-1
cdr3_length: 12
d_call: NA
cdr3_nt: TGCAGCGTCGGAGACTGGAACACTGAAGCTTTCTTT
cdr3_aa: CSVGDWNTEAFF

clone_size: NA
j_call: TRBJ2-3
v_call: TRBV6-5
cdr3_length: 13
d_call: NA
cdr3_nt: TGTGCCAGCAGTTACTCGAGTTTCGATACGCAGTATTTT
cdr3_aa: CASSYSSFDTQYF

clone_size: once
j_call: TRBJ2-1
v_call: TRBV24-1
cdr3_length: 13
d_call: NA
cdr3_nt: TGCGCCACCAGTCAAGGCTCCTACAATGAGCAGTTCTTC
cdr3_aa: CATSQGSYNEQFF